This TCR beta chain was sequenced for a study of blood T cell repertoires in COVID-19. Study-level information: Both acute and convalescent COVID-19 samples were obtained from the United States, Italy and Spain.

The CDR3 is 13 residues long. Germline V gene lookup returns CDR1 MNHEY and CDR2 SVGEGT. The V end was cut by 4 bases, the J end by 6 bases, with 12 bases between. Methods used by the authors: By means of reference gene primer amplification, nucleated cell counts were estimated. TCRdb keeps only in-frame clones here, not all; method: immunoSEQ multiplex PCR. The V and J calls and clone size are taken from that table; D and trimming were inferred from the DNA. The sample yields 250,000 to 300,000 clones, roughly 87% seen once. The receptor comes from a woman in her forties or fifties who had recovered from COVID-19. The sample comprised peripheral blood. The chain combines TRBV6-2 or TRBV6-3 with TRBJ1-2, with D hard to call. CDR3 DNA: TGTGCCAGCAGTTTCTCAGAGAGGAATGGCTACACCTTC. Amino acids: CASSFSERNGYTF.